This paragraph covers one T cell receptor (beta chain) sequence. These data are taken from a study of T cell changes during pregnancy in multiple sclerosis. Clones were sequenced by immunoSEQ multiplex PCR, and TCRdb holds only the in-frame ones, with some missing. The sample lists 75,000 to 95,000 clones; roughly 90% were seen once. CDR1 and CDR2 (germline): MNHNS, SASEGT. The CDR3 extends over 13 amino acids. With V trimmed by 8 bases and J by 4 bases, 2 bases remained unmatched. V is TRBV6-1 and J is TRBJ1-6; 7 bases are a match to TRBD1. The receptor's source is a female donor in good health, enrolled as a control in a pregnancy study. The sample in question was peripheral blood, obtained in the first trimester of pregnancy. The CDR3 loop reads CASRGQYNSPLHF. Written as DNA, the CDR3 is TGTGCCAGCCGGGGACAGTATAATTCACCCCTCCACTTT.